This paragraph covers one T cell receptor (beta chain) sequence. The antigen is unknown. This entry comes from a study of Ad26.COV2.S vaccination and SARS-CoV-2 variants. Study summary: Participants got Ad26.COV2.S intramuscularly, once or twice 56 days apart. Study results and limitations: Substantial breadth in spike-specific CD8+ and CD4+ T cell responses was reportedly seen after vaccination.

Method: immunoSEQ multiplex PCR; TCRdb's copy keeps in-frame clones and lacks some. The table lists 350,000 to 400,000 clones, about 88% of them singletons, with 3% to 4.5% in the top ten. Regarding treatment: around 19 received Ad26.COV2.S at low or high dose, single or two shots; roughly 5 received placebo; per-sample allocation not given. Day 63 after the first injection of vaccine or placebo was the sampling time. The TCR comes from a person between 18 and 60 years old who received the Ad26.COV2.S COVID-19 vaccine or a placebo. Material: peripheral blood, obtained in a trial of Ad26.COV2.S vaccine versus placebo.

The DNA for the CDR3 is TGTGCCAGCAGCGCCGACGGGAACACTGAAGCTTTCTTT. Translation gives CASSADGNTEAFF. The genes are TRBV9 and TRBJ1-1; D gene unclear. The V end was cut by 3 bases, the J end by 1 base, with 7 bases between. The CDR3 runs to 13 residues. Per germline, CDR1 SGDLS and CDR2 YYNGEE.